This TCR beta chain was documented in a study of blood T cell repertoires in COVID-19 (dated by TCRdb to about 2020). About the full investigation: Samples from collaborators originated in the United States, Italy and Spain and spanned both the acute and convalescent phases of COVID-19. The prospective study material was composed of cDNA or gDNA derived from T cells, B-cell-depleted T cells, or PBMCs. Deeply sampled blood TCRbeta repertoires from subjects exposed to, actively infected with, or recovered from COVID-19 were included in the dataset. The repertoires were released in a freely available public database meant as a resource for research on the immune response to SARS-CoV-2. Samples came from the ongoing ImmuneRACE study (first 160 participants) plus 1,254 subjects from 6 global collaborators. Sample metadata almost always included a de-identified subject ID, COVID-19 status, age in years and sex. Where available, HLA class I and class II types were obtained from metadata supplied by the sample provider rather than from assay-based typing. Study-wide conclusions, independent of this receptor: The amount of clinical and demographic metadata varied by source and participant and was provided uncurated.

Concerning this clone: The antigen it binds to is not known. Within one base of it there is no much larger clone, and no base qualities were kept.

The immunoSEQ Assay, a bias-controlled multiplex PCR, was used to amplify TCRbeta CDR3 regions from genomic DNA. Processing in the source paper ran as follows. Within the assay, amplification of reference gene primers was used to estimate how many nucleated cells each sample contained. To quantify the absolute abundance of each unique TCRbeta CDR3 rearrangement, sequence reads were collapsed and filtered. For each sample, productive Simpson clonality was calculated as the square root of Simpson's diversity index over productive rearrangements. The source is immuneACCESS, and TCRdb retained only in-frame sequences with V and J called. Part of the clones is not carried over; for the studies checked, unresolved V genes explain less than half of this, and the remainder is unexplained. V and J calls and clone size are as listed in that table; D and trimming were resolved from the DNA. The sample table lists about 150,000 clones, approximately 82% of them with a count of one. Clones ranked in the top ten supply roughly 6.8% of the sample.

Each collaborating institution followed its own protocols to collect whole blood in K2EDTA tubes. For TCRbeta analysis, collaborators shipped samples as frozen whole blood, isolated PBMCs, or DNA extracted from either of those sample types. Sequenced input: peripheral blood. The sequence was collected from a woman in her forties or fifties in a cohort sampled during active or convalescent COVID-19.

At the DNA level, the sequence is TGCAGCGGGCGGACAGTTTACAATGAGCAGTTCTTC. It translates as CSGRTVYNEQFF. The chain is assembled from TRBV29-1 and TRBJ2-1; a tentative D match to TRBD1 spans 6 bases. CDR1 and CDR2, per the germline V gene, are SQVTM and ANQGSEA. Counted from cysteine to phenylalanine, this CDR3 has 12 amino acids. The kept DNA is CDR3 alone, 36 bases in frame from the first base. Trimming removed 7 bases from V and 4 bases from J, leaving 11 bases between the germline ends.